Listed here are 4 T cell receptor beta chains from one sample, sequenced in a study of Graves' ophthalmopathy and Graves' hyperthyroidism. TCR beta CDR3 amplification used RNA transcripts. First-round RT-PCR with HTBI primers preceded a second-round multiplex PCR. Via MiXCR, TCRdb re-called the multiplex PCR reads, giving one row per CDR3 protein. The sample consists of roughly 610,000 distinct CDR3 sequences, over 20% of them appearing once. The sample comprised peripheral blood. The receptor source for this set is a woman aged 18-29 years with stable Graves' hyperthyroidism. Some clones in this sample may be carry-over from other donors' samples.

This clonotype appeared many times. J is TRBJ1-2 and V is TRBV2, with 7 bases identical to TRBD1. CDR3 length: 18 amino acids. Germline loops: CDR1 SNHLY, CDR2 FYNNEI. J gave up 6 bases and V 2 bases, and 18 bases lay outside the gene matches. As DNA, the CDR3 is TGTGCCAGCAGTGAATCCATGGGGGACAGCCTCCTGAAGAATGGCTACACCTTC. This translates into CASSESMGDSLLKNGYTF. The whole variable domain, filled in from reference TRBV2 and TRBJ1-2, reads EPEVTQTPSHQVTQMGQEVILRCVPISNHLYFYWYRQILGQKVEFLVSFYNNEISEKSEIFDDQFSVERPDGSNFTLKIRSTKLEDSAMYFCASSESMGDSLLKNGYTFGSGTRLTVV.

In this sample, this clonotype turned up many times. V and J are TRBV18 and TRBJ1-1; D unclear. V shed 2 bases and J shed 3 bases, with 4 bases lying between them. The CDR3 contains 12 residues. Germline loops: CDR1 KGHSH, CDR2 LQKENI. The CDR3 DNA follows: TGTGCCAGCTCACCATCGGACACTGAAGCTTTCTTT. Translating gives CASSPSDTEAFF.

The CDR3 DNA follows: TGTGCCAGCAGTGACTCACCGGGCACCGGGGAGCTGTTTTTT. This sequence encodes CASSDSPGTGELFF. V usage is TRBV6-4 and J usage is TRBJ2-2; D not certain. CDR1 is MRHNA, CDR2 SNTAGT, per germline. CDR3 length: 14 amino acids. Trimming removed 0 bases at V and 4 bases at J, with 6 bases between.

DNA of the CDR3: TGTGCCAGCAGACCACTAGCAATTGGCGAGCAGTACTTC. This encodes CASRPLAIGEQYF. The chain couples TRBV12-3 or TRBV12-4 to TRBJ2-7, with D tentatively TRBD2 (6 bases). There are 13 residues in the CDR3. The V end lost 6 bases, the J end lost 6 bases, and 15 bases lay between the germline ends.